The clone carrying this T cell receptor (beta chain) was counted at least ten times. Specified time point: newly diagnosed GD, antithyroid drugs for less than 3 months. The TCR library was made from RNA that had been extracted from PBMCs in TRIzol. Arm-PCR of CDR3 regions and iRepertoire HTBI primers were used to build TCR beta libraries. TCRdb passed the multiplex PCR reads through MiXCR, listing each CDR3 protein once. The profile shows 350,000 to 550,000 distinct CDR3 sequences, approximately 15% of them singletons. These data are taken from a study of regulatory T cells in long-lasting Graves disease. The same sample was also studied in work on T cells in Graves' hyperthyroidism and ophthalmopathy.

The source was peripheral blood mononuclear cells (PBMCs), collected at new diagnosis, from a patient treated with antithyroid drugs. This receptor was taken from a woman in her thirties with Graves disease.

Written as DNA, the CDR3 is TGTGCCAGCAGCGACAGGACTGGAAACACCATATATTTT. This codes for CASSDRTGNTIYF. The chain joins TRBV12-3 or TRBV12-4 to TRBJ1-3; the D gene is possibly TRBD1 (6 bases). V gave up 6 bases and J gave up 2 bases, with 8 bases separating them. There are 13 residues in the CDR3.